This is a list of T cell receptor beta chains from one sample in a study of blood T cells in healthy people across ages. Via MiXCR, TCRdb re-called the 5' RACE reads, giving one row per CDR3 protein. Counted here are 600,000 to 650,000 distinct CDR3 sequences, roughly 58% occurring once; the ten biggest clones make up 30% to 40%. The specimen was blood. The receptors here all came from a man in his fifties or sixties in good health. CDR3s include the opening cysteine and the closing phenylalanine or tryptophan. The order of the fields is V gene, J gene, D gene, clone size, CDR3 DNA, CDR3 protein. A D gene is named only where the DNA matches it firmly. Size values are once, few and many counts, or a class for expanded clones, and some rows have none.

V: TRBV5-1
J: TRBJ1-1
D: -
size: few
DNA: TGCGCCAGCAGCCCCAGGGACGGGCATGAAGCTTTCTTT
CDR3: CASSPRDGHEAFF

V: TRBV7-9
J: TRBJ2-7
D: -
size: -
DNA: TGTGCCAGCAGCTTGGCCTCTGAGACCTACGAGCAGTACTTC
CDR3: CASSLASETYEQYF

V: TRBV28
J: TRBJ2-5
D: -
size: few
DNA: TGTGCCAGCAGTCAGACTGGGGCGGAGACCCAGTACTTC
CDR3: CASSQTGAETQYF

V: TRBV6-1
J: TRBJ1-5
D: -
size: -
DNA: TGTGCCAGCAGTGAAGAGTCGGGGGCGGAACAGCCCCAGCATTTT
CDR3: CASSEESGAEQPQHF

V: TRBV6-5
J: TRBJ2-7
D: -
size: -
DNA: TGTGCCAGCAGGCCTCACCCCTGGACCTACGAGCAGTACTTC
CDR3: CASRPHPWTYEQYF

V: TRBV29-1
J: TRBJ1-1
D: -
size: few
DNA: TGCAGCACAAAGAGGGGGGGAGGAGTGGGCACTGAAGCTTTCTTT
CDR3: CSTKRGGGVGTEAFF

V: TRBV2
J: TRBJ2-7
D: -
size: -
DNA: TGTGCCAGCAATCTTGGTGAGGGCTCCGAGCAGTACTTC
CDR3: CASNLGEGSEQYF

V: TRBV29-1
J: TRBJ1-2
D: -
size: -
DNA: TGCAGCGTTACAAACAGGGAAGACTATGGCTACACCTTC
CDR3: CSVTNREDYGYTF

V: TRBV3-1
J: TRBJ2-5
D: TRBD2
size: -
DNA: TGTGCCAGCAGCCAAGATTGGGGACTAGCGACCATTTTTCGAGAGACCCAGTACTTC
CDR3: CASSQDWGLATIFRETQYF

V: TRBV12-2
J: TRBJ2-6
D: -
size: -
DNA: TGTGCAGGTCGCTCCGGAGGAGGGTCTGGGGCCAACGTCCTGACTTTC
CDR3: CAGRSGGGSGANVLTF

V: TRBV9
J: TRBJ2-3
D: -
size: once
DNA: TGTGCCAGCAGTTTCGGGGCGGGTGTAAACACAGATACGCAGTATTTT
CDR3: CASSFGAGVNTDTQYF

V: TRBV6-5
J: TRBJ1-1
D: -
size: -
DNA: TGTGCCAGCGGTCCGCCGAGGAACACTGAAGCTTTCTTT
CDR3: CASGPPRNTEAFF

V: TRBV5-1
J: TRBJ2-1
D: TRBD1
size: few
DNA: TGCGCCAGCAGCCCCAGAGGGGGACAGGGGAAGCAGTTCTTC
CDR3: CASSPRGGQGKQFF

V: TRBV24-1
J: TRBJ2-3
D: TRBD1
size: -
DNA: TGTGCCACCAGTGAACTACAGGGGGCCCTCACAGATACGCAGTATTTT
CDR3: CATSELQGALTDTQYF

V: TRBV29-1
J: TRBJ2-1
D: -
size: -
DNA: TGCAGCGGGTGGGACAATGAGCAGTTCTTC
CDR3: CSGWDNEQFF

V: TRBV20-1
J: TRBJ2-7
D: TRBD1
size: -
DNA: TGCAGTACTAGAGATAGGACAGGTTCCTACGAGCAGTACTTC
CDR3: CSTRDRTGSYEQYF

V: TRBV29-1
J: TRBJ2-1
D: -
size: -
DNA: TGCAGCGTTACACGGATCTACCAGGGGTGTAATGAGCAGTTCTTC
CDR3: CSVTRIYQGCNEQFF

V: TRBV18
J: TRBJ2-7
D: -
size: -
DNA: TGTGCCAGCTCACCCGGGGAGCACGAGCAGTACTTC
CDR3: CASSPGEHEQYF

V: TRBV2
J: TRBJ2-5
D: TRBD2
size: -
DNA: TGTGCCAGCTTAGCGGGGGCGGCAGAGACCCAGTACTTC
CDR3: CASLAGAAETQYF

V: TRBV7-9
J: TRBJ1-2
D: -
size: -
DNA: TGTGCCAGCAGCTTATCGACAGATGGCTACACCTTC
CDR3: CASSLSTDGYTF

V: TRBV20-1
J: TRBJ2-3
D: -
size: many
DNA: TGCAGTGCTAGAGATGAGGGTAGGGGGGAGGCGCAGTATTTT
CDR3: CSARDEGRGEAQYF

V: TRBV29-1
J: TRBJ1-2
D: -
size: few
DNA: TGCAGCGTTGAAGGGCAATCGGGAGGCTACACCTTC
CDR3: CSVEGQSGGYTF

V: TRBV12-3/TRBV12-4
J: TRBJ2-5
D: -
size: few
DNA: TGTGCCAGCAGATTGATTAGCGGCCAAGAGACCCAGTACTTC
CDR3: CASRLISGQETQYF

V: TRBV12-3/TRBV12-4
J: TRBJ1-5
D: TRBD1
size: -
DNA: TGTGCCAGCAGTTCCAAGCAGGGGGGATTTGGCAATCAGCCCCAGCATTTT
CDR3: CASSSKQGGFGNQPQHF

V: TRBV5-1
J: TRBJ2-5
D: TRBD1
size: few
DNA: TGCGCCAGCAGCTTGAGGGGGCCGGTGGAGACCCAGTACTTC
CDR3: CASSLRGPVETQYF

V: TRBV4-1
J: TRBJ1-2
D: TRBD1
size: -
DNA: TGCGCCAGCAGCCAAACAGGGCAGGGGGGATCTTTCGGCTATGGCTACACCTTC
CDR3: CASSQTGQGGSFGYGYTF

V: TRBV10-3
J: TRBJ2-2
D: -
size: -
DNA: TGTGCCATCAGTGACAGGGTCAACACCGGGGAGCTGTTTTTT
CDR3: CAISDRVNTGELFF

V: TRBV20-1
J: TRBJ2-5
D: -
size: few
DNA: TGCAGTGCAGCGGGACAGCTCCAAGAGACCCAGTACTTC
CDR3: CSAAGQLQETQYF

V: TRBV7-9
J: TRBJ2-1
D: -
size: -
DNA: TGTGCCAGCAGCTTAGTTGCAGAATACAATGAGCAGTTCTTC
CDR3: CASSLVAEYNEQFF

V: TRBV12-3/TRBV12-4
J: TRBJ1-2
D: -
size: few
DNA: TGTGCCAGCAGTCCAAGCCTTGGGGGCTATACCTTC
CDR3: CASSPSLGGYTF

V: TRBV15
J: TRBJ2-7
D: -
size: few
DNA: TGTGCCACCAGCAGCAACTACGAGCAGTACTTC
CDR3: CATSSNYEQYF

V: TRBV12-3/TRBV12-4
J: TRBJ2-7
D: TRBD2
size: -
DNA: TGTGCCAGCAGTCCGGGACTAGCGGACGGCGAGCAGTACTTC
CDR3: CASSPGLADGEQYF

V: TRBV6-1
J: TRBJ1-4
D: -
size: -
DNA: TGTGCCAGCAGTGCCACTTTTGCTGAAAAACTGTTTTTT
CDR3: CASSATFAEKLFF

V: TRBV28
J: TRBJ1-5
D: -
size: -
DNA: TGTGCCAGCAGCTGGGACCAGGCCCTCGGTCATAGCAATCAGCCCCAGCATTTT
CDR3: CASSWDQALGHSNQPQHF

V: TRBV5-1
J: TRBJ2-2
D: -
size: -
DNA: TGCGCCAGCAGCTTGGAGCTAACCGGGGAGCTGTTTTTT
CDR3: CASSLELTGELFF

V: TRBV5-1
J: TRBJ2-5
D: TRBD1
size: -
DNA: TGCGCCAGCACCCAGGGGGCGCGGGACAATGAGCAGTACTTC
CDR3: CASTQGARDNEQYF

V: TRBV3-1
J: TRBJ2-1
D: -
size: -
DNA: TGTGCCAGCAGCGACCAGTGGAATGAGCAGTTCTTC
CDR3: CASSDQWNEQFF

V: TRBV12-3/TRBV12-4
J: TRBJ1-2
D: TRBD1
size: few
DNA: TGTGCCAGCAGTTGGGTTGGGACAGGGGATGGCTACACCTTC
CDR3: CASSWVGTGDGYTF

V: TRBV5-1
J: TRBJ2-3
D: -
size: -
DNA: TGCGCCAGCAGCGCGAGGGGGGAAGATACGCAGTATTTT
CDR3: CASSARGEDTQYF

V: TRBV29-1
J: TRBJ2-5
D: -
size: -
DNA: TGCAGCGTTGAAGCGGGGGTGGGGGTTAGTGAGCAGTACTTC
CDR3: CSVEAGVGVSEQYF

V: TRBV3-1
J: TRBJ2-1
D: TRBD2
size: -
DNA: TGTGCCAGCAGCCAAACTAGCGGGGGCCTCTATGAGCAGTTCTTC
CDR3: CASSQTSGGLYEQFF